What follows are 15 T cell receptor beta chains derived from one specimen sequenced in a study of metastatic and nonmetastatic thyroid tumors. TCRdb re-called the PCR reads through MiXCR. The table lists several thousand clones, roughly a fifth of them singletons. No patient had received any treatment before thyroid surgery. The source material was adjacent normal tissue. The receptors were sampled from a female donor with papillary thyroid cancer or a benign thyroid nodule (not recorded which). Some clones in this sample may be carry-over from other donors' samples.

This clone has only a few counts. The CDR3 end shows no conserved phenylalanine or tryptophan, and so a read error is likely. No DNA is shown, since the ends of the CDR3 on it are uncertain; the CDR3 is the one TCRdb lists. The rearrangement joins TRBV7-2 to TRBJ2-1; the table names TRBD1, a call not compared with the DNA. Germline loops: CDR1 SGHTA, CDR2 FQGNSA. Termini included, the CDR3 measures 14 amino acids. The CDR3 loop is CASSYGGSYNERFL.

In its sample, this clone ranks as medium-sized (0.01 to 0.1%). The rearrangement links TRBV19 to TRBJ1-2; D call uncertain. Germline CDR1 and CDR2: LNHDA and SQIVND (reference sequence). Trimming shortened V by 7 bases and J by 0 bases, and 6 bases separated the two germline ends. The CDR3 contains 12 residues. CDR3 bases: TGTGCCAGTACCACTACTAACTATGGCTACACCTTC. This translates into CASTTTNYGYTF.

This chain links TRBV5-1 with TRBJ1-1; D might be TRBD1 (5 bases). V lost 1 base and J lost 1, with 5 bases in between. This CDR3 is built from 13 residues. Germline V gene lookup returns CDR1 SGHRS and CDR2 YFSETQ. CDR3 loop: CASSLRGNTEAFF. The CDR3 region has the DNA TGCGCCAGCAGCTTGAGGGGGAACACTGAAGCTTTCTTT.

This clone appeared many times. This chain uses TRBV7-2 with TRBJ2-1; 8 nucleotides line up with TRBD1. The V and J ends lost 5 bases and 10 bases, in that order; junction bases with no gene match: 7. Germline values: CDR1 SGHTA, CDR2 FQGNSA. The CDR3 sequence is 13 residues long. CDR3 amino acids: CASSRDRGGEQFF. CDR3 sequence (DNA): TGTGCCAGCAGCCGCGACAGGGGAGGCGAGCAGTTCTTC. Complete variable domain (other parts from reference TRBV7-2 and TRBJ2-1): GAGVSQSPSNKVTEKGKDVELRCDPISGHTALYWYRQSLGQGLEFLIYFQGNSAPDKSGLPSDRFSAERTGGSVSTLTIQRTQQEDSAVYLCASSRDRGGEQFFGPGTRLTVL.

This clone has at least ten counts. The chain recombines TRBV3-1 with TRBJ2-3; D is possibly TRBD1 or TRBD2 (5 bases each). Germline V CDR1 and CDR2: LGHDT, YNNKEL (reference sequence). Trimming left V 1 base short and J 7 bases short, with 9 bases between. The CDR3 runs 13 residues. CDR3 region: CASSQVGPHTQYF. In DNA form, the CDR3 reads TGTGCCAGCAGCCAAGTGGGACCGCATACGCAGTATTTT.

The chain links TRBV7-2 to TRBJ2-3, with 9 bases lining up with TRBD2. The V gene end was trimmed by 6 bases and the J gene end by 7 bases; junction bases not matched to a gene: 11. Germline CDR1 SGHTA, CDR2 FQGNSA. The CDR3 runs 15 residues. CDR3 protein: CASSYRAGGGHTQYF. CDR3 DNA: TGTGCCAGCAGTTACCGGGCGGGAGGGGGTCATACGCAGTATTTT.

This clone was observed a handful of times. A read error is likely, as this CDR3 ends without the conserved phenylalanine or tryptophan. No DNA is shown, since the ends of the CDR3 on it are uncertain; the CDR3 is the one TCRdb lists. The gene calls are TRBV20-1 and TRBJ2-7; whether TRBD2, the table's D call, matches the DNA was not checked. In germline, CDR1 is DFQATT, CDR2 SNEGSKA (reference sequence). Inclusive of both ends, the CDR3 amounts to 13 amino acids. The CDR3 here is CSAREYSGYEQCL.

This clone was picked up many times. CDR3 DNA: TGTGCCAGTAGTATCAGTTCGCTGGGCTACAATGAGCAGTTCTTC. Encoded protein: CASSISSLGYNEQFF. This rearrangement joins TRBV19 to TRBJ2-1, with D uncertain. Trimming stripped 3 bases from V and 3 bases from J, with 12 bases between. Germline CDR1 and CDR2: LNHDA and SQIVND (reference sequence). The CDR3 loop spans 15 amino acids. Supplemented by reference TRBV19 and TRBJ2-1, the full variable domain reads DGGITQSPKYLFRKEGQNVTLSCEQNLNHDAMYWYRQDPGQGLRLIYYSQIVNDFQKGDIAEGYSVSREKKESFPLTVTSAQKNPTAFYLCASSISSLGYNEQFFGPGTRLTVL.

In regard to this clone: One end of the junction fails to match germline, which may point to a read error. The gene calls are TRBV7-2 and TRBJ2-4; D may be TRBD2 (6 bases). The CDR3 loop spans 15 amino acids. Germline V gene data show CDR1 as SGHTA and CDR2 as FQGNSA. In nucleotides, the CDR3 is TGTGCCAGCAGCGGCGGGGTGTGGGCCAAAAACATTCAGCACTTC. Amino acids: CASSGGVWAKNIQHF.

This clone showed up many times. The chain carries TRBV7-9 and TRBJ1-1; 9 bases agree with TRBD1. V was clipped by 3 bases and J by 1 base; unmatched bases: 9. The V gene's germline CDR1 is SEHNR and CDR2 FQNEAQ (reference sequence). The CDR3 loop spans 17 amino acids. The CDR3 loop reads CASSLGQGVDSNTEAFF. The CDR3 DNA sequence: TGTGCCAGCAGCTTGGGACAGGGAGTGGACTCGAACACTGAAGCTTTCTTT. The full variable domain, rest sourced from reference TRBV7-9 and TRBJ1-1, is DTGVSQNPRHKITKRGQNVTFRCDPISEHNRLYWYRQTLGQGPEFLTYFQNEAQLEKSRLLSDRFSAERPKGSFSTLEIQRTEQGDSAMYLCASSLGQGVDSNTEAFFGQGTRLTVV.

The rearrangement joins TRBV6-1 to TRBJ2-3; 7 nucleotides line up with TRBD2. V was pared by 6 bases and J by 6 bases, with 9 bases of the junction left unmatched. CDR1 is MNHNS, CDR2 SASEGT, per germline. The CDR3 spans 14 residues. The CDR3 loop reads CASRARGRGDTQYF. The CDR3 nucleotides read TGTGCCAGCAGGGCGCGGGGGAGAGGTGATACGCAGTATTTT.

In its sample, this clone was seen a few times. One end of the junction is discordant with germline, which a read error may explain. The CDR3 loop is CSSIVIAEAFF. The DNA of the CDR3 is TGTTCCAGCATTGTAATTGCAGAAGCTTTCTTT. This rearrangement joins TRBV6-1 to TRBJ1-1; no reliable D call. The CDR3 has 11 amino acids. The germline CDR1 and CDR2 sequences are MNHNS and SASEGT.

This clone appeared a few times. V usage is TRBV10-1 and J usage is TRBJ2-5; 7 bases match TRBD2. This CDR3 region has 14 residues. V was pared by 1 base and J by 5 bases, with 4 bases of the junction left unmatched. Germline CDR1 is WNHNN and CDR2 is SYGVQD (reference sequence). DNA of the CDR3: TGCGCCAGCAGTGAGTTCGCGGGAGAGGAGACCCAGTACTTC. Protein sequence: CASSEFAGEETQYF.

Here the CDR3 reads CASSPGDIPYEQYF. The CDR3, as DNA: TGTGCCAGCAGCCCAGGGGACATTCCCTACGAGCAGTACTTC. This chain joins TRBV11-2 and TRBJ2-7; D might be TRBD1 (6 bases). This CDR3 has 14 amino acids. In germline, CDR1 is SGHAT, CDR2 FQNNGV. V was cut by 5 bases and J by 2 bases, with 13 bases left in between.

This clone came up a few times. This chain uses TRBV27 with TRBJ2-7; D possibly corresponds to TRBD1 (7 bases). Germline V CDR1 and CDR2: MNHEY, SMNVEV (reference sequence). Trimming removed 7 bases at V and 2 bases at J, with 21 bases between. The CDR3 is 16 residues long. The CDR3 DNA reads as TGTGCCAGCACTTACGCGGGGACCGGGACAGCCTACGAGCAGTACTTC. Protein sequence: CASTYAGTGTAYEQYF.